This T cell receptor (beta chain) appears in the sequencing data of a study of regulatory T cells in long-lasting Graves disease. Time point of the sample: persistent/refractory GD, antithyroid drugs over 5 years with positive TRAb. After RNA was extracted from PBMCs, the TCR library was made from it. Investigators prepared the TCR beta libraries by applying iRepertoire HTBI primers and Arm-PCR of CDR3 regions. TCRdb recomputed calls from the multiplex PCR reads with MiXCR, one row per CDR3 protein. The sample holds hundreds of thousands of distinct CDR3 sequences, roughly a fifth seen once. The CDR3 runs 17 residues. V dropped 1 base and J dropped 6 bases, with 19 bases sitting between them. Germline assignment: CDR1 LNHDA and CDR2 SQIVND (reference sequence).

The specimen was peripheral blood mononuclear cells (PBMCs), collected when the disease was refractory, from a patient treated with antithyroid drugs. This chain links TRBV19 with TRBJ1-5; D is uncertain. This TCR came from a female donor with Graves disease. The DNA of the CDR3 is TGTGCCAGTAGTATAGTTTCCCGGGGTCGCCTGGGTCAGCCCCAGCATTTT. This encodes CASSIVSRGRLGQPQHF.